This section outlines one T cell receptor beta chain sequence together with its context. This sample is part of a study of PD-L1 blockade in urothelial cancer. On the study more broadly: In terms of prior chemotherapy, patients had received 0 to 3 regimens. Blood was tested 3 weeks (second dose) and 6 weeks into treatment.

From germline, CDR1 is SQVTM and CDR2 ANQGSEA. The CDR3 covers 13 residues. V dropped 6 bases and J dropped 0 bases, with 11 bases sitting between them. Time point noted: peripheral blood 6 weeks after treatment start. Patients' cancers were locally advanced or metastatic urothelial carcinomas. Method: immunoSEQ multiplex PCR; TCRdb's copy keeps in-frame clones and lacks some. The sample comprises some 110,000 clones, around nine tenths of which are singletons, and about 1.8% rests with the top ten. The rearrangement links TRBV29-1 to TRBJ1-1, with D possibly TRBD1 on 6 matching bases. This material consisted of PBMCs, taken around atezolizumab (anti-PD-L1) treatment. The receptor was derived from a man in his sixties with urothelial cancer. This CDR3 reads CSVQGRLNTEAFF. The DNA of the CDR3 is TGCAGCGTACAGGGACGGTTGAACACTGAAGCTTTCTTT.